This TCR beta chain was identified during a study of PD-L1 blockade in urothelial cancer. Study background: Males with bladder-origin urothelial cancer constituted about nine tenths of the roughly 30 patients. At 3 weeks after treatment start (second dose) and again at 6 weeks, blood was analyzed.

Trimming at V came to 0 bases and at J to 4 bases, leaving 21 bases not matched to a gene. Germline V gives CDR1 LNHNV, CDR2 YYDKDF (reference sequence). This CDR3 contains 21 residues. Pretreatment and on-treatment samples were taken, numbering 1 to 8 per patient. The data were produced by immunoSEQ multiplex PCR, yet TCRdb's version contains in-frame clones alone and is incomplete. Seen here are 35,000 to 45,000 clones, 88% observed once, and the top ten hold roughly 14%. The input for sequencing was PBMCs, taken around atezolizumab (anti-PD-L1) treatment. The source is a woman aged 55-70 years with urothelial cancer. V usage is TRBV15 and J usage is TRBJ2-7, with 10 bases identical to TRBD2. CDR3 DNA sequence: TGTGCCACCAGCAGAGATATGGTGTCTGGGTCTTTGAGCGGGAGGGGATACGAGCAGTACTTC. This codes for CATSRDMVSGSLSGRGYEQYF. Filled out from reference TRBV15 and TRBJ2-7, the complete variable domain reads DAMVIQNPRYQVTQFGKPVTLSCSQTLNHNVMYWYQQKSSQAPKLLFHYYDKDFNNEADTPDNFQSRRPNTSFCFLDIRSPGLGDTAMYLCATSRDMVSGSLSGRGYEQYFGPGTRLTVT.